A single sample is the source of the 7 T cell receptor beta chains below, sequenced in a study of T cell responses to AZD1222 COVID-19 vaccine. Profiling relied on immunoSEQ multiplex PCR, and the TCRdb table lists in-frame clones only, not all of them. The sample holds about 160,000 clones, 89% seen once. The specimen was peripheral blood, collected on day 0 of AZD1222 vaccination. The source is an adult in good health.

The chain employs TRBV2 and TRBJ1-6; D gene ambiguous. Trimming removed 4 bases at V and 6 bases at J, with 7 bases between. Germline V lookup: CDR1 SNHLY, CDR2 FYNNEI. The CDR3 extends over 13 amino acids. CDR3 nucleotides: TGTGCCAGCAGTGTGGAGGTTAATTCACCCCTCCACTTT. Its protein is CASSVEVNSPLHF.

This chain links TRBV5-1 with TRBJ1-4, with D hard to call. The CDR3 contains 14 residues. Germline V gene sequence: CDR1 SGHRS, CDR2 YFSETQ. V dropped 2 bases and J dropped 2 bases, with 7 bases sitting between them. In DNA form, the CDR3 reads TGCGCCAGCAGCTTATCCGGTACTAATGAAAAACTGTTTTTT. It translates to CASSLSGTNEKLFF.

The V gene is TRBV2, the J gene TRBJ1-1, with unresolved D. Trimming left V 7 bases short and J 5 bases short, with 8 bases between. The CDR3 sequence is 11 residues long. Looked up from germline, CDR1 is SNHLY and CDR2 is FYNNEI. The CDR3 here is CASIPETEAFF. The CDR3 region has the DNA TGTGCCAGCATACCGGAAACTGAAGCTTTCTTT. The entire variable domain, with the rest obtained from reference TRBV2 and TRBJ1-1, is as follows: EPEVTQTPSHQVTQMGQEVILRCVPISNHLYFYWYRQILGQKVEFLVSFYNNEISEKSEIFDDQFSVERPDGSNFTLKIRSTKLEDSAMYFCASIPETEAFFGQGTRLTVV.

The rearrangement uses TRBV10-1 and TRBJ1-1, with 10 nucleotides matching TRBD1. From germline, CDR1 is WNHNN and CDR2 SYGVQD (reference sequence). V dropped 10 bases and J dropped 0; count of bases not matched to a gene: 17. CDR3 length equals 18 residues. The CDR3 is CAMPGQGVNPSMNTEAFF. Written as DNA, the CDR3 is TGCGCCATGCCTGGACAGGGGGTAAACCCCTCCATGAACACTGAAGCTTTCTTT.

V gene TRBV19 combines with J gene TRBJ2-2; D remains ambiguous. The CDR3 has 14 amino acids. The V gene's germline CDR1 is LNHDA and CDR2 SQIVND (reference sequence). The V gene lost 7 bases and the J gene lost 4 bases, with 13 bases spanning the gap. The CDR3 coding sequence is TGTGCCAGTACTAATTTGGGTGTCACCGGGGAGCTGTTTTTT. Protein product: CASTNLGVTGELFF.

The V call is TRBV9, the J call TRBJ2-6; 7 bases are shared with TRBD1. V shed 4 bases and J 0 bases; nucleotides not matched to a gene: 10. CDR3 length: 18 residues. In germline, CDR1 is SGDLS, CDR2 YYNGEE. The CDR3 DNA sequence: TGTGCCAGCAGCCCCTGGGACAGAGTAACCTCTGGGGCCAACGTCCTGACTTTC. Encoded protein: CASSPWDRVTSGANVLTF.

This clone appeared a single time. J is TRBJ1-1 and V is TRBV9, with 11 bases lining up with TRBD1. Germline values: CDR1 SGDLS, CDR2 YYNGEE. CDR3 length: 14 residues. With V trimmed by 4 bases and J by 4 bases, 3 bases remained unmatched. CDR3 protein: CASSIGTGGTEAFF. In DNA, the CDR3 is TGTGCCAGCAGCATCGGGACAGGGGGCACTGAAGCTTTCTTT.